Shown below are 29 T cell receptor beta chains from a single sample sequenced in a study of PD-L1 blockade in urothelial cancer. The assay was immunoSEQ multiplex PCR, and TCRdb's table has in-frame clones only and misses some. The sample lists tens of thousands of clones, 80% to 85% seen once, with approximately 2.1% in the top ten. Documented time point: pretreatment peripheral blood. The starting material was PBMCs, obtained around atezolizumab (anti-PD-L1) treatment. Receptor source: a man aged 60 to 75 with urothelial cancer.

The chain carries TRBV5-8 and TRBJ2-7; D remains unclear. The V gene's germline CDR1 is SGHTS and CDR2 YDEGEE. The CDR3 contains 12 residues. Trimming took off 0 bases at V and 6 bases at J, with 7 bases between the two ends. Here the CDR3 reads CASSLGIGEQYF. The CDR3 DNA is TGTGCCAGCAGCTTGGGTATCGGCGAGCAGTACTTC.

This clone was detected once. The chain couples TRBV19 to TRBJ1-1; 9 bases map to TRBD1. This CDR3 comprises 15 residues. Unmatched junction bases numbered 9, after V lost 5 bases and J lost 5 bases. Germline V CDR1 and CDR2: LNHDA, SQIVND (reference sequence). CDR3 nucleotides: TGTGCCAGTAGTCTGACAGGGGGGGGTTTGACTGAAGCTTTCTTT. Residues: CASSLTGGGLTEAFF.

This clone turned up a few times. The chain links TRBV4-1 to TRBJ1-2; D is possibly TRBD1 (5 bases). The CDR3 is made up of 13 amino acids. V was pared by 3 bases and J by 5 bases, with 10 bases between. CDR1 and CDR2 (germline): MGHRA, YSYEKL. CDR3 coding DNA: TGCGCCAGCAGCCAGGGGACTGTATATGGCTACACCTTC. Amino acids: CASSQGTVYGYTF.

CDR3 residues: CASSFGGQGSEQYF. In nucleotides, the CDR3 is TGTGCCAGCAGCTTCGGGGGACAGGGGTCCGAGCAGTACTTC. The rearrangement links TRBV7-9 to TRBJ2-7, with 10 bases identical to TRBD1. CDR3 size: 14 residues. CDR1 and CDR2 from the germline V gene are SEHNR and FQNEAQ (reference sequence). V was clipped by 3 bases and J by 6 bases; unmatched bases: 5.

The chain has TRBV7-2 and TRBJ2-5, with D hard to call. V lost 4 bases and J lost 4, with 16 bases in between. The CDR3 consists of 15 residues. Germline CDR1 and CDR2: SGHTA and FQGNSA. The chain's CDR3 is CASSYRGSPRETQYF. DNA for the CDR3: TGTGCCAGCAGCTACCGCGGTAGCCCCAGAGAGACCCAGTACTTC. Using reference TRBV7-2 and TRBJ2-5 for the parts outside the CDR3, the full variable domain is GAGVSQSPSNKVTEKGKDVELRCDPISGHTALYWYRQSLGQGLEFLIYFQGNSAPDKSGLPSDRFSAERTGGSVSTLTIQRTQQEDSAVYLCASSYRGSPRETQYFGPGTRLLVL.

This clone showed up just once. The DNA of the CDR3 is TGTGCCAGCAGCAAGACACTGACTAACTCTGGGGCCAACGTCCTGACTTTC. Its protein product is CASSKTLTNSGANVLTF. The genes are TRBV21-1 and TRBJ2-6; the D call in the table, TRBD2, was not verified against the DNA. TRBV21-1 is noted as a pseudogene. The CDR3 is made up of 17 amino acids.

The chain has TRBV5-1 and TRBJ1-6, with TRBD1 identical over 8 bases. Germline V gene sequence: CDR1 SGHRS, CDR2 YFSETQ. The CDR3 runs 16 residues. J gave up 7 bases and V 0 bases, and 6 bases lay outside the gene matches. The CDR3 sequence is CASSLGAGGENSPLHF. The CDR3 region has the DNA TGCGCCAGCAGCTTGGGGGCAGGGGGCGAGAATTCACCCCTCCACTTT.

The chain recombines TRBV29-1 with TRBJ1-2; 9 bases are shared with TRBD1. Germline CDR1 reads SQVTM; CDR2 reads ANQGSEA. V lost 8 bases and J lost 4; bases outside the gene matches: 11. The length of the CDR3 is 14 residues. CDR3 region: CSSTGGDSSYGYTF. CDR3 DNA: TGCAGCTCCACAGGGGGCGATTCTTCCTATGGCTACACCTTC.

The genes are TRBV5-1 and TRBJ2-7; 7 bases line up with TRBD1. Looked up from germline, CDR1 is SGHRS and CDR2 is YFSETQ. This CDR3 has 15 amino acids. V shed 4 bases and J 4 bases; nucleotides not matched to a gene: 11. The CDR3 DNA reads TGCGCCAGCAGCCAGGGGGACCATGGGCTATACGAGCAGTACTTC. It specifies CASSQGDHGLYEQYF.

This clone was counted only a few times. V and J are TRBV10-1 and TRBJ1-1; tentatively, D is TRBD1 (6 bases). The CDR3 spans 13 residues. Germline loops: CDR1 WNHNN, CDR2 SYGVQD (reference sequence). Trimming took off 3 bases at V and 11 bases at J, with 16 bases between the two ends. CDR3 protein: CASSDSGGRMAFF. CDR3 nucleotide sequence: TGCGCCAGCAGTGACTCGGGGGGGCGAATGGCTTTCTTT.

Only one count was recorded for this clone. The chain has TRBV9 and TRBJ1-4; D unclear. Trimming cost V 7 bases and J 7 bases, with 17 bases left between them. The CDR3 spans 14 residues. Germline CDR1 reads SGDLS; CDR2 reads YYNGEE. The CDR3 reads CASGIGLEGEKLFF. As DNA, the CDR3 is TGTGCCAGCGGGATAGGGCTAGAGGGTGAAAAACTGTTTTTT.

V and J are TRBV4-3 and TRBJ1-1, with 7 nucleotides matching TRBD1. This CDR3 has 15 residues. Looked up from germline, CDR1 is LGHNA and CDR2 is YSLEER. Losses at the gene ends were 0 bases for V and 2 bases for J; bases not matched to a gene: 3. The CDR3 sequence is CASSQDGTANTEAFF. The CDR3 DNA sequence: TGCGCCAGCAGCCAAGATGGGACAGCCAACACTGAAGCTTTCTTT.

There are a few counts of this clone. The gene calls are TRBV5-1 and TRBJ2-1, with TRBD2 matching over 10 bases. CDR1 is SGHRS and CDR2 is YFSETQ in the germline V gene. Trimming removed 0 bases from V and 7 bases from J; junction bases left unmatched: 13. The CDR3 is made up of 18 amino acids. CDR3: CASSLGYVESGGANEQFF. The CDR3 DNA sequence: TGCGCCAGCAGCTTGGGCTACGTTGAGAGCGGGGGGGCAAATGAGCAGTTCTTC.

The chain uses TRBV5-4 and TRBJ1-3; D is possibly TRBD1 (6 bases). The germline V gene has CDR1 SGHNT and CDR2 YYREEE (reference sequence). The CDR3 totals 13 residues. V was cut by 4 bases and J by 4 bases, with 9 bases left in between. CDR3 DNA: TGTGCCAGCAGCATAGACAGGGGAAACACCATATATTTT. Its translation: CASSIDRGNTIYF.

The J gene is TRBJ2-7, the V gene TRBV5-4; D is unresolved. V was trimmed by 0 bases and J by 7 bases, leaving 11 bases between them. This CDR3 is built from 13 residues. Germline V gene lookup returns CDR1 SGHNT and CDR2 YYREEE (reference sequence). The CDR3 DNA follows: TGTGCCAGCAGCTTGGCCGCTGAGAAGGAGCAGTACTTC. Its protein is CASSLAAEKEQYF.

J is TRBJ2-5 and V is TRBV28, with D possibly being TRBD2 (6 bases). Germline CDR1 MDHEN, CDR2 SYDVKM. Trimming removed 4 bases at V and 2 bases at J, with 14 bases between. The CDR3 has 15 residues. The CDR3 DNA reads as TGTGCCAGCAGTTCCCCGGGAGCCTTACAAGAGACCCAGTACTTC. Its translation: CASSSPGALQETQYF.

The chain is built from TRBV18 and TRBJ2-3, with a possible D match to TRBD1 (5 bases). From germline, CDR1 is KGHSH and CDR2 LQKENI. Trimming took off 6 bases at V and 3 bases at J, with 16 bases between the two ends. This CDR3 has 15 residues. The chain's CDR3 is CASSLSAQGTDTQYF. DNA for the CDR3: TGTGCCAGCTCCCTAAGTGCCCAGGGAACAGATACGCAGTATTTT.

This chain links TRBV19 with TRBJ1-5; D perhaps matches TRBD1 (6 bases). The CDR3 extends over 15 amino acids. The germline V and J ends were trimmed by 1 base and 2 bases, with 9 bases remaining between them. From germline, CDR1 is LNHDA and CDR2 SQIVND (reference sequence). The CDR3 here is CASSIAWTGNQPQHF. In DNA form, the CDR3 reads TGTGCCAGTAGTATAGCCTGGACAGGCAATCAGCCCCAGCATTTT.

This clone was recorded only once. V and J are TRBV10-3 and TRBJ2-7; TRBD2 aligns across 11 bases. CDR3 length equals 14 residues. Germline V gene sequence: CDR1 ENHRY, CDR2 SYGVKD. V lost 6 bases, J lost 1 base, and 2 bases stayed unmatched. The CDR3 loop reads CAISRLAGSYEQYF. CDR3 nucleotides: TGTGCCATCAGCCGACTAGCGGGGTCCTACGAGCAGTACTTC.

This chain uses TRBV19 with TRBJ2-3, with D perhaps matching TRBD2 (6 bases). Germline-derived CDR1 and CDR2 are LNHDA and SQIVND (reference sequence). The CDR3 has 10 amino acids. The CDR3 coding sequence is TGTGGGGCGGGATCAGATACGCAGTATTTT. This sequence encodes CGAGSDTQYF.

The chain recombines TRBV6-6 with TRBJ1-1, with D perhaps matching TRBD1 (5 bases). Germline V gives CDR1 MNHNY, CDR2 SVGAGI (reference sequence). There are 14 residues in the CDR3. Trimming took off 8 bases at V and 8 bases at J, with 21 bases between the two ends. The CDR3 protein is CASLKGSAAREAFF. The CDR3 DNA is TGTGCCAGCCTAAAGGGGTCGGCAGCCCGAGAAGCTTTCTTT.

The chain employs TRBV18 and TRBJ1-3; 7 bases fit TRBD1. CDR1 and CDR2 from the germline V gene are KGHSH and LQKENI. This CDR3 is built from 15 residues. The V gene end was trimmed by 8 bases and the J gene end by 4 bases; junction bases not matched to a gene: 11. The CDR3 region is CASIMDRKAGNTIYF. In DNA, the CDR3 is TGTGCCAGCATCATGGACAGGAAAGCCGGAAACACCATATATTTT. The variable domain in full, with the rest retrieved from reference TRBV18 and TRBJ1-3, is NAGVMQNPRHLVRRRGQEARLRCSPMKGHSHVYWYRQLPEEGLKFMVYLQKENIIDESGMPKERFSAEFPKEGPSILRIQQVVRGDSAAYFCASIMDRKAGNTIYFGEGSWLTVV.

The chain joins TRBV5-6 to TRBJ2-6; 12 nucleotides line up with TRBD1. From germline, CDR1 is SGHDT and CDR2 YYEEEE. V lost 2 bases to trimming and J lost 1 base; unmatched junction nucleotides: 7. There are 19 residues in the CDR3. The CDR3 nucleotides read TGTGCCAGCAGCTTTCGGGGACAGGGGGCATATTCTGGGGCCAACGTCCTGACTTTC. Amino acids: CASSFRGQGAYSGANVLTF.

This chain joins TRBV4-1 and TRBJ2-3; 8 positions agree with TRBD2. Germline assignment: CDR1 MGHRA and CDR2 YSYEKL. This CDR3 region has 15 residues. V was clipped by 6 bases and J by 6 bases; unmatched bases: 11. Here the CDR3 reads CASSPGRADLDTQYF. In DNA, the CDR3 is TGCGCCAGCAGTCCCGGGAGGGCCGATTTGGATACGCAGTATTTT.

This clone was picked up one time. J is TRBJ1-5 and V is TRBV6-5; the match to TRBD1 covers 7 bases. V lost 5 bases to trimming and J lost 1 base; unmatched junction nucleotides: 5. CDR1 and CDR2 from the germline V gene are MNHEY and SVGAGI. This CDR3 region has 15 residues. The CDR3 DNA sequence: TGTGCCAGCAGTCCACAGGGGCGGAGCAATCAGCCCCAGCATTTT. Residues: CASSPQGRSNQPQHF.

V gene TRBV5-1 combines with J gene TRBJ2-3; D perhaps matches TRBD1 (5 bases). The ends were cut back, 1 base at V and 5 bases at J, with 11 bases in the middle. Germline lookup yields CDR1 SGHRS and CDR2 YFSETQ. This CDR3 is built from 14 residues. The CDR3 bases are TGCGCCAGCAGCTTGAGGGGCGTTGAAGATACGCAGTATTTT. Residues: CASSLRGVEDTQYF.

J is TRBJ1-5 and V is TRBV7-8; TRBD1 is a possible D gene (6 bases). Germline V lookup: CDR1 SGHVS, CDR2 FQNEAQ. Trimming removed 1 base from V and 4 bases from J, with 11 bases in between. The CDR3 has 15 amino acids. In DNA, the CDR3 is TGTGCCAGCAGCTTAGGCAGGGGTCCTAATCAGCCCCAGCATTTT. It specifies CASSLGRGPNQPQHF.

This chain's CDR3 is CASRTGTAPFTNEKLFF. CDR3 sequence (DNA): TGTGCCAGTAGAACCGGGACAGCGCCATTCACTAATGAAAAACTGTTTTTT. V usage is TRBV19 and J usage is TRBJ1-4, with 7 bases lining up with TRBD1. Germline CDR1 and CDR2: LNHDA and SQIVND (reference sequence). V lost 6 bases to trimming and J lost 2 bases; unmatched junction nucleotides: 12. The CDR3 totals 17 residues. The full variable domain, in which reference TRBV19 and TRBJ1-4 provide the parts outside the CDR3, is DGGITQSPKYLFRKEGQNVTLSCEQNLNHDAMYWYRQDPGQGLRLIYYSQIVNDFQKGDIAEGYSVSREKKESFPLTVTSAQKNPTAFYLCASRTGTAPFTNEKLFFGSGTQLSVL.

Here the CDR3 reads CATSRDGRGRYEQYF. The CDR3 DNA reads TGTGCCACCAGCAGAGATGGCAGGGGGCGTTACGAGCAGTACTTC. This chain connects TRBV15 to TRBJ2-7; TRBD1 matches at 8 bases. Germline trimming cut 0 bases from V and 4 bases from J; bases unmatched to any gene: 5. The CDR3 is made up of 15 amino acids. Germline V gene data show CDR1 as LNHNV and CDR2 as YYDKDF (reference sequence).